Each of the 19 T cell receptor beta chains below was sequenced from the same sample in a study of control samples from healthy donors and cancer patients. Sequencing used immunoSEQ multiplex PCR; TCRdb keeps in-frame clones, though not all of them. The sample holds about 130,000 clones, around 93% seen once. Sequences were obtained from blood. The receptor source for this set is a man aged 18 to 30 in good health.

This clone appeared once. The gene calls are TRBV6-1 and TRBJ2-5; D remains unclear. This CDR3 has 12 amino acids. Looked up from germline, CDR1 is MNHNS and CDR2 is SASEGT. Trimming cost V 0 bases and J 2 bases, with 1 base left between them. This chain's CDR3 is CASSEAQETQYF. For the CDR3, the DNA is TGTGCCAGCAGTGAAGCTCAAGAGACCCAGTACTTC.

The chain recombines TRBV6-1 with TRBJ1-4; D is uncertain. The CDR3 spans 16 residues. Trimming removed 0 bases from V and 2 bases from J, with 10 bases in between. Per germline, CDR1 MNHNS and CDR2 SASEGT. In DNA form, the CDR3 reads TGTGCCAGCAGTGAAGCAGTGACTGTTACTAATGAAAAACTGTTTTTT. Translating it yields CASSEAVTVTNEKLFF.

The chain links TRBV6-5 to TRBJ1-2, with D possibly being TRBD1 (6 bases). The germline V gene encodes CDR1 MNHEY and CDR2 SVGAGI. This CDR3 has 15 amino acids. The V and J ends lost 5 bases and 2 bases respectively, with 15 bases between them. As DNA, the CDR3 is TGTGCCAGCAGTCTCCGGGACACCTCAAACTATGGCTACACCTTC. Amino acid sequence: CASSLRDTSNYGYTF.

The rearrangement links TRBV7-9 to TRBJ2-5; D remains ambiguous. The CDR3 covers 15 residues. Looked up from germline, CDR1 is SEHNR and CDR2 is FQNEAQ (reference sequence). The ends were cut back, 2 bases at V and 5 bases at J, with 15 bases in the middle. CDR3 amino acids: CASSLRELVIETQYF. DNA for the CDR3: TGTGCCAGCAGCTTAAGAGAATTGGTAATCGAGACCCAGTACTTC.

The rearrangement links TRBV4-1 to TRBJ1-4, with 11 bases lining up with TRBD1. This CDR3 has 16 residues. Germline V gene sequence: CDR1 MGHRA, CDR2 YSYEKL. Germline trimming cut 4 bases from V and 8 bases from J; bases unmatched to any gene: 9. The CDR3 is CASSRGWGQGDEKLFF. The CDR3 nucleotides read TGCGCCAGCAGCCGAGGTTGGGGACAGGGGGACGAAAAACTGTTTTTT.

V and J are TRBV5-1 and TRBJ1-6; no firm D call. The V gene lost 0 bases and the J gene lost 9 bases, with 7 bases spanning the gap. Germline loops: CDR1 SGHRS, CDR2 YFSETQ. The CDR3 sequence is 13 residues long. The CDR3: CASSLEVGSPLHF. For the CDR3, the DNA is TGCGCCAGCAGCTTGGAGGTGGGTTCACCCCTCCACTTT.

There are a few counts of this clone. The chain has TRBV4-2 and TRBJ2-3, with unresolved D. Germline CDR1 and CDR2: LGHNA and YNFKEQ. Trimming took 0 bases from V and 2 from J, leaving 9 bases between them. The CDR3 has 15 residues. The CDR3 DNA sequence: TGTGCCAGCAGCCAAGAGGGAACCTACACAGATACGCAGTATTTT. It specifies CASSQEGTYTDTQYF.

The rearrangement links TRBV24-1 to TRBJ1-1; maybe TRBD1 (5 bases). V gave up 6 bases and J gave up 5 bases, with 30 bases separating them. CDR3 length: 19 residues. CDR1 and CDR2 (germline): KGHDR, SFDVKD. DNA of the CDR3: TGTGCCACCAGTTTACCCAAAGCGGGAAGGGGCGGCGAGAGGACTGAAGCTTTCTTT. Its translation: CATSLPKAGRGGERTEAFF.

The chain recombines TRBV10-1 with TRBJ1-2; 8 nucleotides agree with TRBD1. CDR3 length: 13 residues. The germline gives CDR1 WNHNN, CDR2 SYGVQD (reference sequence). V trimming: 7 bases; J trimming: 7 bases; junction bases outside the gene matches: 8. The CDR3, as DNA: TGCGCCAGCAAAACAGGGGGACGGCGTGGCTACACCTTC. Residues: CASKTGGRRGYTF.

This clone has a single count. The chain carries TRBV9 and TRBJ2-3; TRBD1 matches at 12 bases. The CDR3 runs 16 residues. J gave up 4 bases and V 0 bases, and 3 bases lay outside the gene matches. Per germline, CDR1 SGDLS and CDR2 YYNGEE. The CDR3 DNA follows: TGTGCCAGCAGCGTAGCAGGGACAGGGGGCTCAGATACGCAGTATTTT. Amino acids: CASSVAGTGGSDTQYF.

The chain joins TRBV6-5 to TRBJ1-2, with TRBD1 matching 9 bases. CDR1 and CDR2 from the germline V gene are MNHEY and SVGAGI. CDR3 size: 15 residues. J lost 2 bases, V lost 5 bases, and 6 bases had no gene match. The CDR3 loop reads CASSTTGQGNYGYTF. CDR3 nucleotide sequence: TGTGCCAGCAGTACAACCGGACAGGGGAACTATGGCTACACCTTC.

V is TRBV18 and J is TRBJ2-7; possible D gene TRBD1, 6 bases. This CDR3 region has 15 residues. Trimming took off 3 bases at V and 3 bases at J, with 15 bases between the two ends. Germline CDR1 reads KGHSH; CDR2 reads LQKENI. The DNA for the CDR3 is TGTGCCAGCTCACCCAACCGGGACAAAGACTACGAGCAGTACTTC. This translates into CASSPNRDKDYEQYF.

The chain carries TRBV29-1 and TRBJ1-1; 8 bases are shared with TRBD1. The length of the CDR3 is 16 residues. Germline CDR1 SQVTM, CDR2 ANQGSEA. Losses at the gene ends were 7 bases for V and 0 bases for J; bases not matched to a gene: 13. CDR3 region: CSGGKRTGTVNTEAFF. As DNA, the CDR3 is TGCAGCGGCGGAAAGAGGACAGGGACGGTGAACACTGAAGCTTTCTTT.

This chain joins TRBV10-3 and TRBJ2-5; D remains ambiguous. The CDR3 covers 10 residues. Germline-derived CDR1 and CDR2 are ENHRY and SYGVKD. Between the trimmed V and J ends, which lost 10 bases and 3 bases, there was a span of 6 bases. The CDR3 DNA follows: TGTGCCACCTTCGAAGAGACCCAGTACTTC. Its protein product is CATFEETQYF.

The chain joins TRBV5-6 to TRBJ1-6; unclear D gene. Germline V gene data show CDR1 as SGHDT and CDR2 as YYEEEE. The CDR3 sequence is 12 residues long. V lost 3 bases and J 8 bases, leaving 6 bases between the germline ends. CDR3 coding DNA: TGTGCCAGCAGCTCCCTATATTCACCCCTCCACTTT. Protein: CASSSLYSPLHF. Variable domain in full (rest from reference TRBV5-6 and TRBJ1-6): DAGVTQSPTHLIKTRGQQVTLRCSPKSGHDTVSWYQQALGQGPQFIFQYYEEEERQRGNFPDRFSGHQFPNYSSELNVNALLLGDSALYLCASSSLYSPLHFGNGTRLTVT.

V gene TRBV6-5 combines with J gene TRBJ1-2; the match to TRBD1 covers 7 bases. The CDR3 contains 14 residues. The germline V gene has CDR1 MNHEY and CDR2 SVGAGI. The J segment lost 0 bases and the V segment lost 5 bases, leaving 3 bases of the junction unmatched. CDR3 bases: TGTGCCAGCAGTCAGCAGGGGGCTAACTATGGCTACACCTTC. Residues: CASSQQGANYGYTF.

The V and J genes are TRBV9 and TRBJ1-1; D perhaps matches TRBD1 (5 bases). Germline loops: CDR1 SGDLS, CDR2 YYNGEE. Trimming removed 3 bases from V and 0 bases from J, with 12 bases in between. The CDR3 runs 15 residues. CDR3 sequence reads: CASSGRSGVNTEAFF. DNA for the CDR3: TGTGCCAGCAGCGGGAGATCGGGGGTGAACACTGAAGCTTTCTTT.

The chain combines TRBV30 with TRBJ1-1, with 10 bases that match TRBD1. With 3 bases clipped from V and 0 bases from J, the junction kept 4 bases outside the gene matches. Per germline, CDR1 GTSNPN and CDR2 SVGIG (reference sequence). The CDR3 consists of 15 residues. CDR3 in DNA: TGTGCCTGGAGCGTGGGACAGGGGATGAACACTGAAGCTTTCTTT. As protein: CAWSVGQGMNTEAFF.

This chain links TRBV30 with TRBJ1-2; 9 positions match TRBD1. CDR1 GTSNPN and CDR2 SVGIG come from the germline V gene (reference sequence). The trim removed 5 bases at V and 2 bases at J, leaving 0 bases unmatched. This CDR3 has 12 residues. The CDR3 sequence: CAWGTGNYGYTF. For the CDR3, the DNA is TGTGCCTGGGGGACAGGGAACTATGGCTACACCTTC.